Sequencing of this T cell receptor beta chain was carried out in a study of shared clonotypes between healthy human individuals. Germline loops: CDR1 LGHNA, CDR2 YNFKEQ. CDR3 size: 13 residues. The V gene lost 4 bases and the J gene lost 4 bases, with 7 bases spanning the gap. Measured with immunoSEQ multiplex PCR; TCRdb has only the in-frame clones, and not every one. The sample lists a few million clones, over 90% occurring once. The investigators split CD4+ cells into a CD45RA+ naive subset and a CD45RA-negative memory subset. The receptor was derived from a man aged 18-30 years in good health. Some clones in this sample may be carry-over from other donors' samples. Material: naive CD4+ T cells from PBMCs. Subset defined: CD45RA+ positively selected. V gene TRBV4-2 combines with J gene TRBJ2-2; tentatively, D is TRBD1 (6 bases). The CDR3: CASSLTGTGELFF. The CDR3 DNA reads TGTGCCAGCAGCCTGACAGGCACCGGGGAGCTGTTTTTT.